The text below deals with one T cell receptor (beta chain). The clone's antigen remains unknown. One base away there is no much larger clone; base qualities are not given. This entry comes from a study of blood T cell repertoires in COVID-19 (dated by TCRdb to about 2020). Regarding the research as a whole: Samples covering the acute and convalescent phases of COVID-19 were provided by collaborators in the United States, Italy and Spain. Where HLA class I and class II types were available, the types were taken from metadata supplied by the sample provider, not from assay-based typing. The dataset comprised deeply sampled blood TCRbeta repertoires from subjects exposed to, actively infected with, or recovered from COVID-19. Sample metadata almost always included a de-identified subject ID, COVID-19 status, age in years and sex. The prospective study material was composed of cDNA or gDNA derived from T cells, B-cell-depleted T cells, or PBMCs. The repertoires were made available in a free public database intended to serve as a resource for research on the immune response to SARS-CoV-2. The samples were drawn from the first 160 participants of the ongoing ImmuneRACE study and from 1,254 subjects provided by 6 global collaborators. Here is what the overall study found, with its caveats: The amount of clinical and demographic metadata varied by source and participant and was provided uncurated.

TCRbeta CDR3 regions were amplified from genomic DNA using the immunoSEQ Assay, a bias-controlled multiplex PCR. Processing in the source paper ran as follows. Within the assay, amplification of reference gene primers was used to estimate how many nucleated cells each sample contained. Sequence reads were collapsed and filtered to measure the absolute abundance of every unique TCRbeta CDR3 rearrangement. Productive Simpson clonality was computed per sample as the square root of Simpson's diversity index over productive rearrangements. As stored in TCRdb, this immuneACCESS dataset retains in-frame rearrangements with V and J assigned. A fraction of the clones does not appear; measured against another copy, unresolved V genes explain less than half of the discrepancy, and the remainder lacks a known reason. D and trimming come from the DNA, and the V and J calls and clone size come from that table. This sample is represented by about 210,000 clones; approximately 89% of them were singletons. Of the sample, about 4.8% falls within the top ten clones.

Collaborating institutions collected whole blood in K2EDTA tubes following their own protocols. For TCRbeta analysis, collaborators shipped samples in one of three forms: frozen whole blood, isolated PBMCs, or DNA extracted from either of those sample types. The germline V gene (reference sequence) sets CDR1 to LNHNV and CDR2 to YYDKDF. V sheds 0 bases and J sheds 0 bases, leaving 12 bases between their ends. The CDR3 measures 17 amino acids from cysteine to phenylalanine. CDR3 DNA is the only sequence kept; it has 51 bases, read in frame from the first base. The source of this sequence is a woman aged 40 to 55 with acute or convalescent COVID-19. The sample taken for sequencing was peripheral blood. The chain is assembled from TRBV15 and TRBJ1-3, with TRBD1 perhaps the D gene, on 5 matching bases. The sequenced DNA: TGTGCCACCAGCAGAGAAAGGGGCGGAAGCTCTGGAAACACCATATATTTT. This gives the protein CATSRERGGSSGNTIYF.